The present TCR beta chain was sequenced within a study of T cell repertoires in cytomegalovirus infection. Turning to the study itself: The authors used CMV epitopes that were HLA-C-restricted (recently identified) and HLA-B-restricted (well studied). Carrying CMV and the relevant HLA type showed in public TCR beta signatures. General study points: HLA-C-restricted CMV clonotypes gave the most frequent clonotype in two of eight donors. Of the TCR beta families, the public ones yielded a cumulative frequency that identified carriers of CMV plus the relevant HLA.

About this clonotype itself: Its antigen is unknown.

Germline CDR1 MNHNY, CDR2 SVGAGI (reference sequence). CDR3 size: 15 residues. With 7 bases removed from V and 1 base from J, the gap between germline ends came to 15 bases. TCRdb processed the reads anew with MiXCR; each CDR3 protein has one entry. The data show 900,000 to 950,000 distinct CDR3 sequences, around 29% seen once. The J gene is TRBJ2-3, the V gene TRBV6-6; tentatively, D is TRBD2 (6 bases). The sequencing here drew on cultured CD8+ T cells from PBMCs, taken from culture after CMV antigen stimulation. The clonotype comes from a human donor in good health (CMV status not recorded). Some clones in this sample may be carry-over from other donors' samples. DNA for the CDR3: TGTGCCAGCACCTCAGGGAGGCGGGGCACAGATACGCAGTATTTT. This gives the protein CASTSGRRGTDTQYF.